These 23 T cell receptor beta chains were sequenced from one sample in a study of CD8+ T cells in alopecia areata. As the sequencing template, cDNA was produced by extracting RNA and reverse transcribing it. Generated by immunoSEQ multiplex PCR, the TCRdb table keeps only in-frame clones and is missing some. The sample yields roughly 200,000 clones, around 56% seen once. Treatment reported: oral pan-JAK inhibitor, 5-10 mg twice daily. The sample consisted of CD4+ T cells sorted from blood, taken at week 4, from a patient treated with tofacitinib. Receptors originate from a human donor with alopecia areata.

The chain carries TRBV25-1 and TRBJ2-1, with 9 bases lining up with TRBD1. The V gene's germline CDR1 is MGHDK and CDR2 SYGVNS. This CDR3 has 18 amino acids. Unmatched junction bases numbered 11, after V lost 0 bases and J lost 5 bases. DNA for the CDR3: TGTGCCAGCAGTGAATACGTCTCGGGACAGGGCCTCGACAATGAGCAGTTCTTC. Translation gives CASSEYVSGQGLDNEQFF.

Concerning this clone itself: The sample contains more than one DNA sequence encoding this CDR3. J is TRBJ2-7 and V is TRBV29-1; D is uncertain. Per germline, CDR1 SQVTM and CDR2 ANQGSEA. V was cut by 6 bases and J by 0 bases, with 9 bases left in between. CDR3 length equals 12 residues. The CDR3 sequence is CSVGRSSYEQYF. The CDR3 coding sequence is TGCAGCGTAGGACGCTCCTCCTACGAGCAGTACTTC.

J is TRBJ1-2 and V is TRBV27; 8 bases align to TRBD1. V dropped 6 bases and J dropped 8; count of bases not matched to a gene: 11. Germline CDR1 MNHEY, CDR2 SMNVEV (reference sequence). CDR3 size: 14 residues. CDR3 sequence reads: CASRGTGKLGGYTF. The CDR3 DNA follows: TGTGCCAGCAGGGGGACAGGCAAATTGGGGGGCTACACCTTC.

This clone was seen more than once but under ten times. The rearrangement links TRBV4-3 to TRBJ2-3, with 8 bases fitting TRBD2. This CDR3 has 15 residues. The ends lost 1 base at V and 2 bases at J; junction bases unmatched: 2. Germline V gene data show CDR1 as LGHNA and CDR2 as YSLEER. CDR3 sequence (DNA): TGCGCCAGCAGCCAAGCGGGGGGGCCCACAGATACGCAGTATTTT. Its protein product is CASSQAGGPTDTQYF.

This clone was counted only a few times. DNA for the CDR3: TGCAGCGTTCAGTCGGCCACCCAAGAGACCCAGTACTTC. Translating gives CSVQSATQETQYF. This sequence joins TRBV29-1 and TRBJ2-5; no definite D call. V was pared by 5 bases and J by 1 base, with 11 bases between. CDR1 SQVTM and CDR2 ANQGSEA come from the germline V gene. This CDR3 contains 13 residues.

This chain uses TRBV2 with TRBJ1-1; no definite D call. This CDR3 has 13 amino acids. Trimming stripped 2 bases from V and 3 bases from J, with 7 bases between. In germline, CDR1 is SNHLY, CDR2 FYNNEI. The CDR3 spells CASSELSDTEAFF. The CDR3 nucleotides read TGTGCCAGCAGTGAATTGTCGGACACTGAAGCTTTCTTT. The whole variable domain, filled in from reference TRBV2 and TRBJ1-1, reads EPEVTQTPSHQVTQMGQEVILRCVPISNHLYFYWYRQILGQKVEFLVSFYNNEISEKSEIFDDQFSVERPDGSNFTLKIRSTKLEDSAMYFCASSELSDTEAFFGQGTRLTVV.

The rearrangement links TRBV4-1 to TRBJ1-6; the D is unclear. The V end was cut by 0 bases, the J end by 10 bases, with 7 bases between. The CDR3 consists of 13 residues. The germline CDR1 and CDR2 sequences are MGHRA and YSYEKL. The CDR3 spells CASSQDMVSPLHF. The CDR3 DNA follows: TGCGCCAGCAGCCAAGATATGGTATCACCCCTCCACTTT.

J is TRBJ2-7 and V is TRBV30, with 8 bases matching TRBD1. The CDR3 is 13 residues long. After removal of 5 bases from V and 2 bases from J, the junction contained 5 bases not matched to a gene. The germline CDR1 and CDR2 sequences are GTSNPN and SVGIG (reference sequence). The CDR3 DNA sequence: TGTGCCTGGGGGACAGGTTATACCTACGAGCAGTACTTC. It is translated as CAWGTGYTYEQYF.

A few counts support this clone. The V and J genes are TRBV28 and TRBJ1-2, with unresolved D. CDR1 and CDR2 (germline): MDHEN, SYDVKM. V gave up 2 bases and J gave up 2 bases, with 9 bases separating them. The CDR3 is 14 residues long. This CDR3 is CASSLLQVNYGYTF. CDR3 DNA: TGTGCCAGCAGTTTACTCCAGGTCAACTATGGCTACACCTTC.

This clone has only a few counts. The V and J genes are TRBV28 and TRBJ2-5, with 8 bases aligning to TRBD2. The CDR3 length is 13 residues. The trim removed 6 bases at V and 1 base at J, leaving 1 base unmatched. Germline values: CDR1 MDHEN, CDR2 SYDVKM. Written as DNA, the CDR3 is TGTGCCAGCAGGGCGGGGGGCCAAGAGACCCAGTACTTC. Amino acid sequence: CASRAGGQETQYF.

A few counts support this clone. CDR3 in amino acids: CAISNLAGGRETQYF. CDR3 nucleotides: TGTGCCATCAGTAACCTGGCGGGGGGCCGGGAGACCCAGTACTTC. The chain combines TRBV10-3 with TRBJ2-5, with TRBD2 matching 8 bases. The CDR3 totals 15 residues. Germline CDR1 and CDR2: ENHRY and SYGVKD. Trimming removed 5 bases from V and 5 bases from J; junction bases left unmatched: 10.

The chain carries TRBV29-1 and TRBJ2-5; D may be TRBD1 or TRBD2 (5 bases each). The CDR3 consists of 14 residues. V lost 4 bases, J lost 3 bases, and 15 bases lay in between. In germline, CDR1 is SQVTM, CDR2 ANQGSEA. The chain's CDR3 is CSVVVFLGEETQYF. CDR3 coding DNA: TGCAGCGTTGTAGTGTTCCTGGGGGAAGAGACCCAGTACTTC. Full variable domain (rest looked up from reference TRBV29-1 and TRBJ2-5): SAVISQKPSRDICQRGTSLTIQCQVDSQVTMMFWYRQQPGQSLTLIATANQGSEATYESGFVIDKFPISRPNLTFSTLTVSNMSPEDSSIYLCSVVVFLGEETQYFGPGTRLLVL.

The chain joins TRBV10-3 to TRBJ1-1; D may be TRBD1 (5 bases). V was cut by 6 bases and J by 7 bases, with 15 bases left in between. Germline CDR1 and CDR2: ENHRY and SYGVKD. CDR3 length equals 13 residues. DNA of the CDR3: TGTGCCATCAGCGACTCCGACAGAATTGAAGCTTTCTTT. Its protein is CAISDSDRIEAFF.

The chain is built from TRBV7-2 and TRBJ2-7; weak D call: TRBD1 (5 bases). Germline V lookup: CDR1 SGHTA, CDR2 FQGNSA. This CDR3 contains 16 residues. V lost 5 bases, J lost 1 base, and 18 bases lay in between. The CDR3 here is CASSGKQVLGSYEQYF. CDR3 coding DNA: TGTGCCAGCAGCGGAAAACAGGTTCTTGGTTCCTACGAGCAGTACTTC. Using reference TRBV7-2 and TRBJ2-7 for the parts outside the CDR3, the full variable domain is GAGVSQSPSNKVTEKGKDVELRCDPISGHTALYWYRQSLGQGLEFLIYFQGNSAPDKSGLPSDRFSAERTGGSVSTLTIQRTQQEDSAVYLCASSGKQVLGSYEQYFGPGTRLTVT.

CDR3 DNA: TGTGCCTGGAGTGGGGTAGCGGGGATCACCGGGGAGCTGTTTTTT. Amino acid sequence: CAWSGVAGITGELFF. The gene calls are TRBV30 and TRBJ2-2; 8 bases match TRBD2. V shed 1 base, J shed 4 bases, and the junction held 5 bases outside the gene matches. The CDR3 consists of 15 residues. Germline loops: CDR1 GTSNPN, CDR2 SVGIG (reference sequence).

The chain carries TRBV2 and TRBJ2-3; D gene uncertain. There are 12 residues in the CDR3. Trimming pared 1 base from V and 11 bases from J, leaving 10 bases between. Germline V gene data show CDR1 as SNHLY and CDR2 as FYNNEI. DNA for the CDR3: TGTGCCAGCAGTGAAGGGACGAGGAGGCAGTATTTT. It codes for CASSEGTRRQYF.

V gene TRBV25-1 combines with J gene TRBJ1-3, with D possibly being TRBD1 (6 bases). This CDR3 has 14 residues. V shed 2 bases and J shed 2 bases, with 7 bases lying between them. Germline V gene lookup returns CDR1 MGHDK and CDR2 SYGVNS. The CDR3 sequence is CASSETGTGNTIYF. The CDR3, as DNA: TGTGCCAGCAGTGAAACAGGGACTGGAAACACCATATATTTT.

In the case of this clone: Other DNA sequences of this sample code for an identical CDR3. CDR3 in DNA: TGTGCCAGCTCACCCGGGACAGGGGATTACGAGCAGTACTTC. This translates into CASSPGTGDYEQYF. V and J are TRBV18 and TRBJ2-7; 10 nucleotides line up with TRBD1. This CDR3 spans 14 amino acids. The J segment lost 4 bases and the V segment lost 3 bases, leaving 3 bases of the junction unmatched. Germline V gene data show CDR1 as KGHSH and CDR2 as LQKENI.

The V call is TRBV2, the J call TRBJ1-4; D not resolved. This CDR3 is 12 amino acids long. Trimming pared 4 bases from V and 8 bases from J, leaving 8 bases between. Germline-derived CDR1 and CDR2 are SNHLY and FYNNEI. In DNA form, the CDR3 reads TGTGCCAGCAGTGGGGCCAGGGAAAAACTGTTTTTT. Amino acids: CASSGAREKLFF.

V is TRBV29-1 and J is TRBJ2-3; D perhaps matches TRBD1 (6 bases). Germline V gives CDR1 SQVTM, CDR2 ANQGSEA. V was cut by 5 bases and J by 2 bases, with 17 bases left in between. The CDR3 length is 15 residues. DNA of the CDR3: TGCAGCGTTCGATACCTCCGGGACACCACAGATACGCAGTATTTT. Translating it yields CSVRYLRDTTDTQYF.

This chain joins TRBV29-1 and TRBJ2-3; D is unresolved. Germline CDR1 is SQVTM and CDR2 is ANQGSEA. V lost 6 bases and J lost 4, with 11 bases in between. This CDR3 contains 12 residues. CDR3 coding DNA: TGCAGCGTGGCCTCGGGCGCAGATACGCAGTATTTT. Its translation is CSVASGADTQYF.

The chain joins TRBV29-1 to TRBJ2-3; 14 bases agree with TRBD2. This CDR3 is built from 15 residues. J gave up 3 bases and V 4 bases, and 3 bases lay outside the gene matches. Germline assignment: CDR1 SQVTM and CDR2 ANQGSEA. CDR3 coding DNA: TGCAGCGTTGGGACTAGCGGGGGGCAAACAGATACGCAGTATTTT. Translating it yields CSVGTSGGQTDTQYF.

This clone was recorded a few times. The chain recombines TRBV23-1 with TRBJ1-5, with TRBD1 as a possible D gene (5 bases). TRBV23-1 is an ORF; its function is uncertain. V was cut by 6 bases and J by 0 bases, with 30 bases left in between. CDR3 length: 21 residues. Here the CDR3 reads CASSPVPRAYMGPHSNQPQHF. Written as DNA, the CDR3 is TGCGCCAGCAGCCCAGTGCCCCGGGCTTATATGGGACCGCATAGCAATCAGCCCCAGCATTTT.